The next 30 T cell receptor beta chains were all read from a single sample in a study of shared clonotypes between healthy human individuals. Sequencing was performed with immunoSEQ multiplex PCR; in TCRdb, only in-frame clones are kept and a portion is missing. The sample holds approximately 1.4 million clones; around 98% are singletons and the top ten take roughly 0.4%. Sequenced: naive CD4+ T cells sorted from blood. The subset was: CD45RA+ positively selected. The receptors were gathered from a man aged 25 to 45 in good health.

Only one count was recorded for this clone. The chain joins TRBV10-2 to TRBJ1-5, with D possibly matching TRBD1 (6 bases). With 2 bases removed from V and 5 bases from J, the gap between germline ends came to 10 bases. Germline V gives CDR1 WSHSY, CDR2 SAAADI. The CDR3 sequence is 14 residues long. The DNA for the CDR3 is TGCGCCAGCAGTGAGGGGGGGGGCGATCAGCCCCAGCATTTT. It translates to CASSEGGGDQPQHF.

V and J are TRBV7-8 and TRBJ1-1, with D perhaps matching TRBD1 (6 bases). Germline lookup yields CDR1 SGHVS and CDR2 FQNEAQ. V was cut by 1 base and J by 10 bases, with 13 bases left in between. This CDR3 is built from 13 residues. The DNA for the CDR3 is TGTGCCAGCAGCTTAGAATTAGGGGGGAGAGCTTTCTTT. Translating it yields CASSLELGGRAFF.

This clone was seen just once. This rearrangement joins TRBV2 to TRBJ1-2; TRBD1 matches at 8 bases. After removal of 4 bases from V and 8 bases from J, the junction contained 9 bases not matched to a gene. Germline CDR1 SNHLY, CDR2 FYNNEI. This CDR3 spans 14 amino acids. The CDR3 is CASSASPTGEGYTF. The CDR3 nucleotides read TGTGCCAGCAGTGCCTCGCCGACAGGGGAAGGCTACACCTTC.

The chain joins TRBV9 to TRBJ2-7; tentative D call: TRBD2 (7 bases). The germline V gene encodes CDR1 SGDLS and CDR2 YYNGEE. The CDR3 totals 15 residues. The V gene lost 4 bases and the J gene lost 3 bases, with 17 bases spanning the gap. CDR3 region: CASSRGGVGNYEQYF. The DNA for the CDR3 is TGTGCCAGCAGCCGAGGGGGGGTAGGAAACTACGAGCAGTACTTC.

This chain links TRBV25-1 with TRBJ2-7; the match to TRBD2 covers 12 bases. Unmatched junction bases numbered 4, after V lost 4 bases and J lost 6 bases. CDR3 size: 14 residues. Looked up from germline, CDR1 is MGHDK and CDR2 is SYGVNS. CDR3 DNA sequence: TGTGCCAGCAGTGTACCGGGACTAGCGGGCGAGCAGTACTTC. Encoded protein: CASSVPGLAGEQYF.

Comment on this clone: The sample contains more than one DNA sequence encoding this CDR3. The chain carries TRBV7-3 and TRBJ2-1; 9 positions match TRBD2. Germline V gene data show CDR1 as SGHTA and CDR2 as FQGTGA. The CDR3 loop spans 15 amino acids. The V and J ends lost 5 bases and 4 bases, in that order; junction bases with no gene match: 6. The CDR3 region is CASSPGLAGYNEQFF. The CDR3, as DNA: TGTGCCAGCAGCCCAGGGCTAGCGGGGTACAATGAGCAGTTCTTC. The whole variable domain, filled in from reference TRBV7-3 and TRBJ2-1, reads GAGVSQTPSNKVTEKGKYVELRCDPISGHTALYWYRQSLGQGPEFLIYFQGTGAADDSGLPNDRFFAVRPEGSVSTLKIQRTERGDSAVYLCASSPGLAGYNEQFFGPGTRLTVL.

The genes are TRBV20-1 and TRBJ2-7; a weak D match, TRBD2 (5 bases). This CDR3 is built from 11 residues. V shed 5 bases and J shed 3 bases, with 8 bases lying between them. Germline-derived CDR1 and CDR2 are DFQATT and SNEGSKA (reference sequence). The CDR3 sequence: CSAPSLYEQYF. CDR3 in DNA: TGCAGTGCTCCTAGCCTCTACGAGCAGTACTTC.

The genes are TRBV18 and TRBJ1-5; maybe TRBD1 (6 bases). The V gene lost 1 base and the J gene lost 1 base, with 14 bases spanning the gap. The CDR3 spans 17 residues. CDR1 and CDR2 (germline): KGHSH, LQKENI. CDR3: CASSPRQGRGSNQPQHF. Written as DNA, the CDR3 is TGTGCCAGCTCACCACGCCAGGGGAGGGGAAGCAATCAGCCCCAGCATTTT.

CDR3 protein: CASSPGTMGYEQYF. CDR3 coding DNA: TGTGCCAGCAGCCCCGGGACCATGGGGTACGAGCAGTACTTC. This chain joins TRBV9 and TRBJ2-7; either TRBD1 or TRBD2 may fit D (5 bases each). V lost 4 bases and J 4 bases, leaving 15 bases between the germline ends. The V gene's germline CDR1 is SGDLS and CDR2 YYNGEE. The CDR3 length is 14 residues. The full variable domain, with the rest looked up from reference TRBV9 and TRBJ2-7, is DSGVTQTPKHLITATGQRVTLRCSPRSGDLSVYWYQQSLDQGLQFLIQYYNGEERAKGNILERFSAQQFPDLHSELNLSSLELGDSALYFCASSPGTMGYEQYFGPGTRLTVT.

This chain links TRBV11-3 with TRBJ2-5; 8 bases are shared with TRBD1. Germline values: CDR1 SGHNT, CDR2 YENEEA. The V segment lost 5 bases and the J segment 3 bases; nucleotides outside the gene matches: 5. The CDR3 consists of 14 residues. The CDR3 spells CASSPDRAKETQYF. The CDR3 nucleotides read TGTGCCAGCAGCCCGGACAGGGCCAAAGAGACCCAGTACTTC.

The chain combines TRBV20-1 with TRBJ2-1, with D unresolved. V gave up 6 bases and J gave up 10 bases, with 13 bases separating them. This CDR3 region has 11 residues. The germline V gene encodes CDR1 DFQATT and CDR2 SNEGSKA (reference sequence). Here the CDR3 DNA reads TGCAGTGCCACCTCCCTTAGGGAGCAGTTCTTC. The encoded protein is CSATSLREQFF.

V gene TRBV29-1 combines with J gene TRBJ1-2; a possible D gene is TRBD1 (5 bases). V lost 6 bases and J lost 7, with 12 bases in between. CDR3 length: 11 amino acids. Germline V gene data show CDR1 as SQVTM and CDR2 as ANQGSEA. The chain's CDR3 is CSVLGEAGYTF. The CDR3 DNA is TGCAGCGTCCTGGGGGAGGCTGGCTACACCTTC.

In DNA, the CDR3 is TGTGCCAGCAGCTCGACCCTCGGACAGGGCCGTAACTATGGCTACACCTTC. It translates to CASSSTLGQGRNYGYTF. The chain links TRBV14 to TRBJ1-2; 8 nucleotides line up with TRBD1. From germline, CDR1 is SGHDN and CDR2 FVKESK. This CDR3 has 17 amino acids. The trim removed 5 bases at V and 1 base at J, leaving 12 bases unmatched.

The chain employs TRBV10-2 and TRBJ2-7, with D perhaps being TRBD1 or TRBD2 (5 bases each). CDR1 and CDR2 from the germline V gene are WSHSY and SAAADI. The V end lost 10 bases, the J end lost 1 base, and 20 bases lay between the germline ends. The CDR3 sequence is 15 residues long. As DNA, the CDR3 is TGCGCCACCAGGTATCGGGGCCCCTTTTCCTACGAGCAGTACTTC. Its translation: CATRYRGPFSYEQYF.

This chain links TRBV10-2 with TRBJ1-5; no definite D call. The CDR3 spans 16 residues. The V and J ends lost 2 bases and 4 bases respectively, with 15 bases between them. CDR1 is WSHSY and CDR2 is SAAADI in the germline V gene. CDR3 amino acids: CASSEARVPVNQPQHF. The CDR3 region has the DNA TGCGCCAGCAGTGAGGCGAGGGTACCCGTAAATCAGCCCCAGCATTTT.

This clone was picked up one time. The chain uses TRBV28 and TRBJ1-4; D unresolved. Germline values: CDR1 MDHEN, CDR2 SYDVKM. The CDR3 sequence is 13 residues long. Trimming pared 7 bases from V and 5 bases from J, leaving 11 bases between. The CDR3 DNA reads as TGTGCCAGCAAAAGAACAGAAAATGAAAAACTGTTTTTT. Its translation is CASKRTENEKLFF.

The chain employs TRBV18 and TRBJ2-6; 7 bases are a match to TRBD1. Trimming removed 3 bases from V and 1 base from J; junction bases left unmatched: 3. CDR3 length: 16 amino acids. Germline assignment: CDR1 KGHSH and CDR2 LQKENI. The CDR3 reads CASSPKGASGANVLTF. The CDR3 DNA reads TGTGCCAGCTCACCCAAGGGGGCATCTGGGGCCAACGTCCTGACTTTC.

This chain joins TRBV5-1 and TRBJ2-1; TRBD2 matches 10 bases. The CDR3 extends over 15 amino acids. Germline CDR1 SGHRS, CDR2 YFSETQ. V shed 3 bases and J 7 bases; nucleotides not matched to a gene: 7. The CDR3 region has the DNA TGCGCCAGCAGCTCAAAGCGGGAGGGCGAGAATGAGCAGTTCTTC. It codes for CASSSKREGENEQFF.

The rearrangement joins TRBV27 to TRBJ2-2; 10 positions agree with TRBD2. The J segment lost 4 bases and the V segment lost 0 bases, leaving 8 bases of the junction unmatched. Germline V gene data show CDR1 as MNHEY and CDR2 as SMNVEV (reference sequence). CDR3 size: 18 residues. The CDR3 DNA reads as TGTGCCAGCAGTTTATCCCCCCTAGCGGGAGTCGTCACCGGGGAGCTGTTTTTT. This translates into CASSLSPLAGVVTGELFF.

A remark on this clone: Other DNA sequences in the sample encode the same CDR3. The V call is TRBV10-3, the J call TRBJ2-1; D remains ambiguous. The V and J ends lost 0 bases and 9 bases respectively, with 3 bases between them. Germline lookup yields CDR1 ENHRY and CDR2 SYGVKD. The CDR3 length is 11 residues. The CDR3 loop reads CAISESGEQFF. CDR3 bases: TGTGCCATCAGTGAGTCTGGTGAGCAGTTCTTC.

The CDR3 sequence: CASSLVGGRATEAFF. The CDR3 coding sequence is TGTGCCAGCAGCTTGGTAGGGGGACGGGCCACTGAAGCTTTCTTT. V and J are TRBV5-5 and TRBJ1-1; a possible D gene is TRBD1 (6 bases). The CDR3 spans 15 residues. From germline, CDR1 is SGHKS and CDR2 YYEKEE (reference sequence). The V end was cut by 0 bases, the J end by 4 bases, with 13 bases between.

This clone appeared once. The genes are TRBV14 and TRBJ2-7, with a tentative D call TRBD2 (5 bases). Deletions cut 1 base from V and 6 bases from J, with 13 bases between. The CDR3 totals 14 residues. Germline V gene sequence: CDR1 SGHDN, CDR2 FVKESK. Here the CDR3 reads CASSQVYGVGEQYF. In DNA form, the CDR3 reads TGTGCCAGCAGCCAAGTTTACGGGGTAGGCGAGCAGTACTTC.

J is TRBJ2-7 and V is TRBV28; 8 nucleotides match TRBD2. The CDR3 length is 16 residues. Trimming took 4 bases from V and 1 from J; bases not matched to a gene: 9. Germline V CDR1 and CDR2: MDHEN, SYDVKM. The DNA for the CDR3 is TGTGCCAGCAGTTCCAATAGCGGGATAGGTTCCTACGAGCAGTACTTC. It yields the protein CASSSNSGIGSYEQYF.

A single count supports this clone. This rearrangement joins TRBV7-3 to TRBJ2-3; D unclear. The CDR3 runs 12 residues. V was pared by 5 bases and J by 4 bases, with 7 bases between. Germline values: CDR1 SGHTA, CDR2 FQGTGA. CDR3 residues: CASSASPDTQYF. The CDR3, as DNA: TGTGCCAGCAGCGCGTCCCCAGATACGCAGTATTTT.

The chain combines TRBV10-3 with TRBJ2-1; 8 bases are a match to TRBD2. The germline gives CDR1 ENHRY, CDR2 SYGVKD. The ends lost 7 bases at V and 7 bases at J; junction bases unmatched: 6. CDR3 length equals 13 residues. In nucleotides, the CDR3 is TGTGCCATCACCGGCGGGAGGATTAATGAGCAGTTCTTC. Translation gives CAITGGRINEQFF.

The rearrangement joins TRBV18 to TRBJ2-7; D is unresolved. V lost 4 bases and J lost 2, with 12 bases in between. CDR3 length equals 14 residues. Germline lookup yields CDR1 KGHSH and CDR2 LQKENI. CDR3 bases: TGTGCCAGCTCACTTTCTACGAACGCCTACGAGCAGTACTTC. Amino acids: CASSLSTNAYEQYF.

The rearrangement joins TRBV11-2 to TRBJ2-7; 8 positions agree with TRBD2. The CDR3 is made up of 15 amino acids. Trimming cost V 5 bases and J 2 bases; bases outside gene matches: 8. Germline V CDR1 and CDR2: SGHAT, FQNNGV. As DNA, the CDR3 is TGTGCCAGCAGCACCGGGAGGGGCAGAACCTACGAGCAGTACTTC. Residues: CASSTGRGRTYEQYF.

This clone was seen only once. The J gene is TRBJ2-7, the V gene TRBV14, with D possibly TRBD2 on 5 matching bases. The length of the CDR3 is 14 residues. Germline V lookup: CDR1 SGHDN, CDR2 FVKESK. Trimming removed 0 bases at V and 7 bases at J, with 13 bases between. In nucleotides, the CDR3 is TGTGCCAGCAGCCAAGACCACACAACGGGGGAGCAGTACTTC. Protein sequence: CASSQDHTTGEQYF.

In DNA, the CDR3 is TGTGCCAGCAGCGTTGTAGGGCCAGCCGCTTATCCCACTGAAGCTTTCTTT. Translation gives CASSVVGPAAYPTEAFF. This sequence joins TRBV9 and TRBJ1-1, with D uncertain. Trimming stripped 2 bases from V and 4 bases from J, with 21 bases between. Germline V gives CDR1 SGDLS, CDR2 YYNGEE. The CDR3 spans 17 residues.

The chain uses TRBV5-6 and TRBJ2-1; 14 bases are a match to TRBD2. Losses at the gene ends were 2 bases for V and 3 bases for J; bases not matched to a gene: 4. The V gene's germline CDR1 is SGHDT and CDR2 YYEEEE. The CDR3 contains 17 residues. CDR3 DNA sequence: TGTGCCAGCAGCTTCGCGGGACTAGCGGGGGACTACAATGAGCAGTTCTTC. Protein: CASSFAGLAGDYNEQFF.